Below are 21 T cell receptor beta chains sequenced from a single sample in a study of blood T cell repertoires in COVID-19. Repertoires were generated with immunoSEQ multiplex PCR, while TCRdb's copy carries only in-frame clones and drops some. The table lists about 130,000 clones, about 88% of them singletons. Sequencing was performed on peripheral blood. The receptors originated from a woman older than 75 with acute or convalescent COVID-19.

The chain links TRBV2 to TRBJ2-7; TRBD2 might be the D (5 bases). This CDR3 is 12 amino acids long. Germline V gene data show CDR1 as SNHLY and CDR2 as FYNNEI. The ends were cut back, 8 bases at V and 2 bases at J, with 10 bases in the middle. DNA of the CDR3: TGTGCCAGCGGGAGTTTTCCCTACGAGCAGTACTTC. Protein product: CASGSFPYEQYF.

The V gene is TRBV6-2 or TRBV6-3, the J gene TRBJ1-5, with 7 positions matching TRBD1. The junction had 8 bases not matched to a gene; V was cut back by 5 bases and J by 7 bases. The CDR3 runs 14 residues. Germline-derived CDR1 and CDR2 are MNHEY and SVGEGT. The CDR3 protein is CASSHDRDWQPQHF. In nucleotides, the CDR3 is TGTGCCAGCAGTCACGACAGGGACTGGCAGCCCCAGCATTTT.

The chain is built from TRBV28 and TRBJ2-3; the match to TRBD2 covers 9 bases. Germline-derived CDR1 and CDR2 are MDHEN and SYDVKM. The CDR3 has 15 amino acids. The V and J ends lost 6 bases and 2 bases, in that order; junction bases with no gene match: 6. In nucleotides, the CDR3 is TGTGCCAGCAGCCTGACTAGCGGACTCACAGATACGCAGTATTTT. This gives the protein CASSLTSGLTDTQYF.

This chain connects TRBV28 to TRBJ1-4, with TRBD1 matching 10 bases. The CDR3 consists of 16 residues. Trimming cost V 5 bases and J 7 bases; bases outside gene matches: 10. The germline CDR1 and CDR2 sequences are MDHEN and SYDVKM. The CDR3 reads CASSTSGTGVVEKLFF. The CDR3 bases are TGTGCCAGCAGTACCTCCGGGACAGGGGTCGTTGAAAAACTGTTTTTT.

V usage is TRBV12-5 and J usage is TRBJ1-2; 8 bases are shared with TRBD1. V trimming: 1 base; J trimming: 8 bases; junction bases outside the gene matches: 3. CDR3 length: 13 amino acids. Germline V gene lookup returns CDR1 LGHNT and CDR2 FRNRAP. Here the CDR3 DNA reads TGTGCTAGTGGTTTGGGGACAGGGTGGGGCTACACCTTC. This sequence encodes CASGLGTGWGYTF.

The genes are TRBV19 and TRBJ2-7; D uncertain. Germline V lookup: CDR1 LNHDA, CDR2 SQIVND (reference sequence). Trimming took off 0 bases at V and 0 bases at J, with 3 bases between the two ends. CDR3 length equals 13 residues. The CDR3 DNA sequence: TGTGCCAGTAGTATAGACAGCTCCTACGAGCAGTACTTC. This sequence encodes CASSIDSSYEQYF.

The chain joins TRBV10-3 to TRBJ1-6; 10 nucleotides line up with TRBD1. This CDR3 comprises 15 residues. Germline V gene data show CDR1 as ENHRY and CDR2 as SYGVKD. Trimming removed 6 bases from V and 10 bases from J; junction bases left unmatched: 9. The CDR3 DNA reads as TGTGCCATCAGCAGAACCGGGACAGGGGAATCACCCCTCCACTTT. Its translation: CAISRTGTGESPLHF.

This rearrangement joins TRBV7-6 to TRBJ2-5, with 8 bases lining up with TRBD2. This CDR3 region has 16 residues. Germline CDR1 SGHVS, CDR2 FNYEAQ. V lost 0 bases, J lost 5 bases, and 8 bases stayed unmatched. The CDR3 bases are TGTGCCAGCAGCTTAGCAGGGGGACTAGTCGGGGAGACCCAGTACTTC. Its translation is CASSLAGGLVGETQYF.

In nucleotides, the CDR3 is TGTGCCAGCAGTTTAGGACATCTTGGGGCTTTCTTT. This sequence encodes CASSLGHLGAFF. The chain employs TRBV12-3 or TRBV12-4 and TRBJ1-1; no clear D. The CDR3 extends over 12 amino acids. V dropped 1 base and J dropped 11 bases, with 11 bases sitting between them.

The chain has TRBV11-3 and TRBJ2-5, with D maybe TRBD2 (7 bases). Germline V gene data show CDR1 as SGHNT and CDR2 as YENEEA. Trimming removed 5 bases at V and 1 base at J, with 17 bases between. The CDR3 has 16 residues. CDR3 protein: CASSPGRGLIQETQYF. CDR3 coding DNA: TGTGCCAGCAGCCCGGGGCGGGGGCTAATCCAAGAGACCCAGTACTTC.

The V gene is TRBV11-2, the J gene TRBJ1-2; TRBD1 might be the D (5 bases). Germline V gene data show CDR1 as SGHAT and CDR2 as FQNNGV. Trimming cost V 6 bases and J 3 bases, with 14 bases left between them. The CDR3 sequence is 14 residues long. The CDR3 loop is CASSAGTGDYGYTF. The CDR3 coding sequence is TGTGCCAGCAGTGCCGGGACGGGGGACTATGGCTACACCTTC.

This clone was seen a few times. The gene calls are TRBV19 and TRBJ2-7, with 9 bases fitting TRBD1. The CDR3 runs to 14 residues. V lost 6 bases to trimming and J lost 3 bases; unmatched junction nucleotides: 6. Germline V gene data show CDR1 as LNHDA and CDR2 as SQIVND (reference sequence). Written as DNA, the CDR3 is TGTGCCAGTAGCCCCGGGACAGGGATCTACGAGCAGTACTTC. Translation: CASSPGTGIYEQYF. The variable domain in full, completed from reference TRBV19 and TRBJ2-7, reads DGGITQSPKYLFRKEGQNVTLSCEQNLNHDAMYWYRQDPGQGLRLIYYSQIVNDFQKGDIAEGYSVSREKKESFPLTVTSAQKNPTAFYLCASSPGTGIYEQYFGPGTRLTVT.

V and J are TRBV5-6 and TRBJ1-2; 10 bases line up with TRBD1. The CDR3 spans 15 residues. V lost 0 bases to trimming and J lost 5 bases; unmatched junction nucleotides: 4. The V gene's germline CDR1 is SGHDT and CDR2 YYEEEE. The CDR3 spells CASSLDPGQGYGYTF. The CDR3 bases are TGTGCCAGCAGCTTGGACCCGGGACAGGGGTATGGCTACACCTTC.

The chain has TRBV18 and TRBJ2-3; perhaps TRBD2 as D (5 bases). Germline V gene data show CDR1 as KGHSH and CDR2 as LQKENI. The CDR3 runs 13 residues. Trimming left V 5 bases short and J 2 bases short, with 8 bases between. CDR3 in amino acids: CASSTGYTDTQYF. The CDR3, as DNA: TGTGCCAGCTCAACGGGGTACACAGATACGCAGTATTTT. Looking up the rest from reference TRBV18 and TRBJ2-3 gives the full variable domain: NAGVMQNPRHLVRRRGQEARLRCSPMKGHSHVYWYRQLPEEGLKFMVYLQKENIIDESGMPKERFSAEFPKEGPSILRIQQVVRGDSAAYFCASSTGYTDTQYFGPGTRLTVL.

This chain connects TRBV7-9 to TRBJ2-6; D not certain. This CDR3 contains 12 residues. The V gene's germline CDR1 is SEHNR and CDR2 FQNEAQ (reference sequence). V gave up 11 bases and J gave up 7 bases, with 12 bases separating them. As DNA, the CDR3 is TGTGCCCTAGAATTTCGTGCCAACGTCCTGACTTTC. Translating gives CALEFRANVLTF.

The chain recombines TRBV13 with TRBJ2-7, with D perhaps matching TRBD1 (5 bases). Looked up from germline, CDR1 is PRHDT and CDR2 is FYEKMQ (reference sequence). Trimming pared 5 bases from V and 5 bases from J, leaving 16 bases between. The CDR3 loop spans 14 amino acids. The CDR3 DNA reads as TGTGCCAGCAGCACTTACAGGTTTCAACACGAGCAGTACTTC. The encoded protein is CASSTYRFQHEQYF.

This chain joins TRBV5-5 and TRBJ2-2; possibly TRBD2 for D (6 bases). Germline assignment: CDR1 SGHKS and CDR2 YYEKEE (reference sequence). With 3 bases removed from V and 0 bases from J, the gap between germline ends came to 15 bases. The length of the CDR3 is 17 residues. The chain's CDR3 is CASSSKSGGTNTGELFF. CDR3 DNA: TGTGCCAGCAGCTCTAAGTCTGGCGGGACGAACACCGGGGAGCTGTTTTTT. Full variable domain (outside the CDR3, taken from reference TRBV5-5 and TRBJ2-2): DAGVTQSPTHLIKTRGQQVTLRCSPISGHKSVSWYQQVLGQGPQFIFQYYEKEERGRGNFPDRFSARQFPNYSSELNVNALLLGDSALYLCASSSKSGGTNTGELFFGEGSRLTVL.

The DNA of the CDR3 is TGTGCCAGCAGCACCTCAGACAGGGCAGCTTTCTTT. Protein product: CASSTSDRAAFF. The chain uses TRBV28 and TRBJ1-1, with TRBD1 matching over 7 bases. The CDR3 is 12 amino acids. Per germline, CDR1 MDHEN and CDR2 SYDVKM. V lost 6 bases to trimming and J lost 10 bases; unmatched junction nucleotides: 8.

This chain uses TRBV6-6 with TRBJ2-3; weak D call: TRBD2 (6 bases). CDR3 length: 15 residues. Germline V gene sequence: CDR1 MNHNY, CDR2 SVGAGI (reference sequence). V lost 4 bases to trimming and J lost 1 base, with 12 bases between them. The CDR3 region has the DNA TGTGCCAGCAGTTGGGGCGGGGCAGGCACAGATACGCAGTATTTT. As protein: CASSWGGAGTDTQYF.

V usage is TRBV12-5 and J usage is TRBJ1-2; tentative D call: TRBD1 (5 bases). The V end lost 2 bases, the J end lost 7 bases, and 14 bases lay between the germline ends. The CDR3 consists of 14 residues. Germline V gene data show CDR1 as LGHNT and CDR2 as FRNRAP. CDR3 sequence (DNA): TGTGCTAGTGGTTTGTCGGCAGGGATTGGTGGCTACACCTTC. It codes for CASGLSAGIGGYTF.

The chain recombines TRBV28 with TRBJ1-1; D possibly corresponds to TRBD1 (5 bases). With 3 bases removed from V and 3 bases from J, the gap between germline ends came to 14 bases. This CDR3 spans 15 amino acids. The germline CDR1 and CDR2 sequences are MDHEN and SYDVKM. CDR3 amino acids: CASSFSRGGDTEAFF. Written as DNA, the CDR3 is TGTGCCAGCAGTTTTTCCCGCGGGGGAGACACTGAAGCTTTCTTT. Using reference TRBV28 and TRBJ1-1 for the parts outside the CDR3, the full variable domain is DVKVTQSSRYLVKRTGEKVFLECVQDMDHENMFWYRQDPGLGLRLIYFSYDVKMKEKGDIPEGYSVSREKKERFSLILESASTNQTSMYLCASSFSRGGDTEAFFGQGTRLTVV.